Listed here are 20 T cell receptor beta chains from one sample, sequenced in a study of blood T cell repertoires in COVID-19. Assay used: immunoSEQ multiplex PCR; TCRdb lists only in-frame clones, some missing. The sample lists around 240,000 clones; 75% to 85% were seen once. The sequenced sample consisted of peripheral blood. Receptor source: a woman in her thirties or forties who had recovered from COVID-19.

The chain is built from TRBV6-1 and TRBJ2-7, with 9 bases identical to TRBD1. V was clipped by 1 base and J by 4 bases; unmatched bases: 5. The CDR3 extends over 15 amino acids. Germline V gene lookup returns CDR1 MNHNS and CDR2 SASEGT. For the CDR3, the DNA is TGTGCCAGCAGTGAAGGACAGGGGGGACTGTACGAGCAGTACTTC. Translating gives CASSEGQGGLYEQYF.

The CDR3 here is CASSSTGLEQYF. In DNA form, the CDR3 reads TGTGCCAGCAGTTCGACAGGGCTCGAGCAGTACTTC. This chain uses TRBV6-2 or TRBV6-3 with TRBJ2-7; 7 bases map to TRBD1. The junction had 3 bases not matched to a gene; V was cut back by 4 bases and J by 6 bases. This CDR3 comprises 12 residues. Germline V gene data show CDR1 as MNHEY and CDR2 as SVGEGT.

The chain has TRBV4-1 and TRBJ2-7; 9 nucleotides match TRBD1. This CDR3 region has 16 residues. Trimming at V came to 7 bases and at J to 5 bases, leaving 15 bases not matched to a gene. CDR1 and CDR2 (germline): MGHRA, YSYEKL. CDR3 nucleotide sequence: TGCGCCAGCAACACGTCTCCGGGACAGGGAACCCACGAGCAGTACTTC. This gives the protein CASNTSPGQGTHEQYF.

CDR3 sequence: CASSLDRGYEQYF. The CDR3 region has the DNA TGTGCCAGCAGCTTAGACAGGGGATACGAGCAGTACTTC. The chain links TRBV7-2 to TRBJ2-7; 7 positions match TRBD1. The CDR3 covers 13 residues. V dropped 1 base and J dropped 4; count of bases not matched to a gene: 1. Germline V gene sequence: CDR1 SGHTA, CDR2 FQGNSA.

The chain recombines TRBV2 with TRBJ1-1; the match to TRBD1 covers 8 bases. V dropped 4 bases and J dropped 3; count of bases not matched to a gene: 10. The CDR3 extends over 16 amino acids. Germline V lookup: CDR1 SNHLY, CDR2 FYNNEI. CDR3 residues: CASSGGQGRGDTEAFF. CDR3 sequence (DNA): TGTGCCAGCAGTGGAGGACAGGGAAGAGGGGACACTGAAGCTTTCTTT. Together with reference TRBV2 and TRBJ1-1, the CDR3 gives the full variable domain: EPEVTQTPSHQVTQMGQEVILRCVPISNHLYFYWYRQILGQKVEFLVSFYNNEISEKSEIFDDQFSVERPDGSNFTLKIRSTKLEDSAMYFCASSGGQGRGDTEAFFGQGTRLTVV.

V usage is TRBV6-2 or TRBV6-3 and J usage is TRBJ2-7, with 9 nucleotides matching TRBD1. Germline V lookup: CDR1 MNHEY, CDR2 SVGEGT. Losses at the gene ends were 5 bases for V and 4 bases for J; bases not matched to a gene: 6. The length of the CDR3 is 14 residues. CDR3 nucleotide sequence: TGTGCCAGCAGTCTCCTTGGACAGGGGTACGAGCAGTACTTC. This sequence encodes CASSLLGQGYEQYF.

The gene calls are TRBV7-8 and TRBJ2-7; a possible D gene is TRBD1 (5 bases). Germline CDR1 SGHVS, CDR2 FQNEAQ. The CDR3 is 14 residues long. V was clipped by 4 bases and J by 2 bases, with 12 bases between them. Here the CDR3 reads CASSSVQGPYEQYF. CDR3 coding DNA: TGTGCCAGCAGCTCCGTCCAGGGCCCCTACGAGCAGTACTTC.

This rearrangement joins TRBV11-2 to TRBJ1-5, with unresolved D. Germline V gives CDR1 SGHAT, CDR2 FQNNGV. V lost 4 bases and J 7 bases, leaving 8 bases between the germline ends. The CDR3 covers 12 residues. As DNA, the CDR3 is TGTGCCAGCAGCTCCGAGCGGCAGCCCCAGCATTTT. Translation: CASSSERQPQHF.

The chain has TRBV6-6 and TRBJ2-1, with D possibly being TRBD2 (6 bases). Germline loops: CDR1 MNHNY, CDR2 SVGAGI (reference sequence). V lost 6 bases and J 9 bases, leaving 9 bases between the germline ends. This CDR3 contains 11 residues. The CDR3 region is CASRVGGEQFF. In DNA form, the CDR3 reads TGTGCCAGCAGGGTGGGGGGTGAGCAGTTCTTC.

The genes are TRBV12-3 or TRBV12-4 and TRBJ2-4; the D gene is possibly TRBD1 (5 bases). The CDR3 runs 13 residues. V was trimmed by 2 bases and J by 8 bases, leaving 10 bases between them. The CDR3 coding sequence is TGTGCCAGCAGTTTACAGGGATATTACATTCAGTACTTC. Translated, it gives CASSLQGYYIQYF.

This chain joins TRBV6-1 and TRBJ1-4; the match to TRBD1 covers 7 bases. V lost 4 bases and J lost 2; bases outside the gene matches: 7. The CDR3 extends over 16 amino acids. The germline V gene encodes CDR1 MNHNS and CDR2 SASEGT. The CDR3, as DNA: TGTGCCAGCAGTGGCATACAGGGGCCCACTAATGAAAAACTGTTTTTT. Translation gives CASSGIQGPTNEKLFF.

The CDR3 sequence is CASSPLGRGQSGNTIYF. In nucleotides, the CDR3 is TGTGCCAGCTCACCATTGGGCAGGGGGCAGTCTGGAAACACCATATATTTT. The chain joins TRBV18 to TRBJ1-3; 8 bases line up with TRBD1. Germline CDR1 and CDR2: KGHSH and LQKENI. J lost 1 base, V lost 2 bases, and 7 bases had no gene match. This CDR3 region has 17 residues.

The chain couples TRBV30 to TRBJ1-6; TRBD1 aligns across 8 bases. Germline V gene lookup returns CDR1 GTSNPN and CDR2 SVGIG (reference sequence). The V gene end was trimmed by 0 bases and the J gene end by 10 bases; junction bases not matched to a gene: 11. The CDR3 covers 16 residues. The CDR3 loop is CAWSVLGTGGNSPLHF. The CDR3 coding sequence is TGTGCCTGGAGTGTACTAGGGACAGGTGGAAACTCACCCCTCCACTTT.

This chain uses TRBV15 with TRBJ2-3, with D perhaps matching TRBD2 (5 bases). The CDR3 extends over 13 amino acids. Germline loops: CDR1 LNHNV, CDR2 YYDKDF (reference sequence). The V end was cut by 0 bases, the J end by 9 bases, with 10 bases between. The DNA for the CDR3 is TGTGCCACCAGCAGAGATGAGACGGGGACGCAGTATTTT. Translated, it gives CATSRDETGTQYF.

The chain carries TRBV7-2 and TRBJ2-5; weak D call: TRBD1 (6 bases). CDR1 and CDR2 from the germline V gene are SGHTA and FQGNSA. Deletions cut 4 bases from V and 1 base from J, with 13 bases between. This CDR3 spans 15 amino acids. The CDR3 DNA is TGTGCCAGCAGCTGGAAGACAGGTCCCCAAGAGACCCAGTACTTC. Translated, it gives CASSWKTGPQETQYF.

This clone was seen a few times. J is TRBJ1-3 and V is TRBV11-2; 10 bases map to TRBD1. CDR1 and CDR2 from the germline V gene are SGHAT and FQNNGV. The V segment lost 5 bases and the J segment 3 bases; nucleotides outside the gene matches: 4. This CDR3 has 15 residues. CDR3 sequence: CASSKRTGGGNTIYF. In DNA, the CDR3 is TGTGCCAGCAGCAAAAGGACAGGGGGTGGAAACACCATATATTTT.

The rearrangement uses TRBV5-4 and TRBJ2-3, with D perhaps TRBD2 (6 bases). The germline V gene has CDR1 SGHNT and CDR2 YYREEE (reference sequence). Trimming removed 0 bases from V and 3 bases from J, with 11 bases in between. This CDR3 has 15 residues. The CDR3 loop reads CASSLDGGITDTQYF. In DNA, the CDR3 is TGTGCCAGCAGCTTGGATGGCGGGATTACAGATACGCAGTATTTT.

This chain links TRBV19 with TRBJ1-1, with 11 bases matching TRBD1. The CDR3 is 14 amino acids. The ends lost 3 bases at V and 5 bases at J; junction bases unmatched: 2. Germline CDR1 and CDR2: LNHDA and SQIVND (reference sequence). CDR3 residues: CASSMDRGRTEAFF. CDR3 sequence (DNA): TGTGCCAGTAGTATGGACAGGGGGCGGACTGAAGCTTTCTTT.

The V and J genes are TRBV5-1 and TRBJ1-2, with TRBD1 matching 7 bases. CDR1 and CDR2 (germline): SGHRS, YFSETQ. J gave up 4 bases and V 4 bases, and 4 bases lay outside the gene matches. This CDR3 has 13 amino acids. The CDR3 here is CASSAGTVYGYTF. The DNA of the CDR3 is TGCGCCAGCAGCGCCGGGACAGTCTATGGCTACACCTTC.

V gene TRBV5-1 combines with J gene TRBJ1-2; 11 bases line up with TRBD1. The CDR3 contains 14 residues. Germline V gene lookup returns CDR1 SGHRS and CDR2 YFSETQ. After removal of 5 bases from V and 3 bases from J, the junction contained 3 bases not matched to a gene. CDR3 sequence: CASSRDRGDYGYTF. For the CDR3, the DNA is TGCGCCAGCAGTAGGGACAGGGGGGACTATGGCTACACCTTC.